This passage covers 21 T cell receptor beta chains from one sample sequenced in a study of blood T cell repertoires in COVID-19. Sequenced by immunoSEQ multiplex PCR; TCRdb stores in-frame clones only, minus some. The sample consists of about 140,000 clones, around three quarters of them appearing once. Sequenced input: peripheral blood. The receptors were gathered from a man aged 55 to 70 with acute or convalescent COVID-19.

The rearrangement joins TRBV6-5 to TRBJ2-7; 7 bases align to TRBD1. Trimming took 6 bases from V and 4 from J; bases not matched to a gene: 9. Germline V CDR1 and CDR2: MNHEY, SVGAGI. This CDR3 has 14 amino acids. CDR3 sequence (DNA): TGTGCCAGCAGCCTCCCGGGACAGAGGTACGAGCAGTACTTC. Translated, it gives CASSLPGQRYEQYF.

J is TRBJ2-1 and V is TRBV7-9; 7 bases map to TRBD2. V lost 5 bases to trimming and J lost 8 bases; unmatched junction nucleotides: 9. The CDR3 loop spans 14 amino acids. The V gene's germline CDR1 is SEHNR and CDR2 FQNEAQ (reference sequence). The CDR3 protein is CASSGGDGGHEQFF. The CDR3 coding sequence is TGTGCCAGCAGCGGGGGGGACGGAGGGCATGAGCAGTTCTTC.

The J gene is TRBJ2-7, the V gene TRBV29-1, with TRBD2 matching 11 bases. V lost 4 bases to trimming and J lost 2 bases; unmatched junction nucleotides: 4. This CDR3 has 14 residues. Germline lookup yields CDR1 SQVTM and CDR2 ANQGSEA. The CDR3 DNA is TGCAGCGTTGCTTTAGCGGGAGGGCCCTACGAGCAGTACTTC. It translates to CSVALAGGPYEQYF.

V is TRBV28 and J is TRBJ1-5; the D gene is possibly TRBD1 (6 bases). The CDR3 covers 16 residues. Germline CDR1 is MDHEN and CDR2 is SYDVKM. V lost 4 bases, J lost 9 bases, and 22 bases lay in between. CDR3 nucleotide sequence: TGTGCCAGCAGTTCACCACCCGGACAGAATAGGGGGCCCCAGCATTTT. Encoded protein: CASSSPPGQNRGPQHF. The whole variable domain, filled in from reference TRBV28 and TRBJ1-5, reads DVKVTQSSRYLVKRTGEKVFLECVQDMDHENMFWYRQDPGLGLRLIYFSYDVKMKEKGDIPEGYSVSREKKERFSLILESASTNQTSMYLCASSSPPGQNRGPQHFGDGTRLSIL.

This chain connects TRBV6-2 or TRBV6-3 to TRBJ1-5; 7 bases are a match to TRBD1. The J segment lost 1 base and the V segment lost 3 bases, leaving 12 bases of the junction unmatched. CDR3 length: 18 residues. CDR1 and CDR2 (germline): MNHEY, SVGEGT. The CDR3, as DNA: TGTGCCAGCAGTTATCGGACGACAGGGTGGAGGAGCAATCAGCCCCAGCATTTT. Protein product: CASSYRTTGWRSNQPQHF.

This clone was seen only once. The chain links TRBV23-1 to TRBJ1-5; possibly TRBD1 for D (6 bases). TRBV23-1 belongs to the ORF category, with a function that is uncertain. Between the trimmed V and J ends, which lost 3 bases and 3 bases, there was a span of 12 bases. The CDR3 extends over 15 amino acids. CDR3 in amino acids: CASSHPGQNNQPQHF. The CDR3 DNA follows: TGCGCCAGCAGTCACCCCGGACAGAACAATCAGCCCCAGCATTTT.

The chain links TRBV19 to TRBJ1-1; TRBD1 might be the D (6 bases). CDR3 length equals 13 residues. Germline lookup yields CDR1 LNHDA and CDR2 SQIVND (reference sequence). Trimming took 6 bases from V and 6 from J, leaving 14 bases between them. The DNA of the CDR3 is TGTGCCAGTAGAAAGCAGGGGTACCCTGAAGCTTTCTTT. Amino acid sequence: CASRKQGYPEAFF.

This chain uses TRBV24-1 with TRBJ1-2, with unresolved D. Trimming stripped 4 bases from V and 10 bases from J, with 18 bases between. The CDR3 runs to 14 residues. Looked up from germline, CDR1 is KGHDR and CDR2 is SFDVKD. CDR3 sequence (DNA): TGTGCCACCAGTGAGCCGGGAGCCTTCTCCGTCTACACCTTC. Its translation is CATSEPGAFSVYTF.

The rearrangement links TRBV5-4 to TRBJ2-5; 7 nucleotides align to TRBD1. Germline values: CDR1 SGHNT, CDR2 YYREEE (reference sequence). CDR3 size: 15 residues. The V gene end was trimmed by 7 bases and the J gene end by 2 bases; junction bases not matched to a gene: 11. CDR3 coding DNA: TGTGCCAGCTGGAGACAGGGTATCTCACAAGAGACCCAGTACTTC. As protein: CASWRQGISQETQYF.

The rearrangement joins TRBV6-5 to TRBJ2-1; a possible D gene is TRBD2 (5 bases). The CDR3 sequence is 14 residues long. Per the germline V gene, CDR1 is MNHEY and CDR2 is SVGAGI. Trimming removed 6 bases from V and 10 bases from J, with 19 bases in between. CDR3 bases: TGTGCCAGCAGCGGGATCCCGGCGCAAGGCGAGCAGTTCTTC. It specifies CASSGIPAQGEQFF.

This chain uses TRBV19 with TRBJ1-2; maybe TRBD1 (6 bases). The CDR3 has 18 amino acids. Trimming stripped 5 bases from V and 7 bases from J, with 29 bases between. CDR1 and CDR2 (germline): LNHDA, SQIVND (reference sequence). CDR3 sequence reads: CASSLVYRVSHSGGGYTF. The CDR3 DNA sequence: TGTGCCAGTAGTCTCGTTTACAGGGTCTCCCATTCAGGCGGTGGCTACACCTTC.

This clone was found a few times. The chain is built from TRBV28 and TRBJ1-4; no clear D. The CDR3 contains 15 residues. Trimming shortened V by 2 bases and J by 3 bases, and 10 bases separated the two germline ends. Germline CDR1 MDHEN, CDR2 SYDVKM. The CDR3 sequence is CASSLPGGANEKLFF. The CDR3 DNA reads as TGTGCCAGCAGTTTACCGGGCGGGGCTAATGAAAAACTGTTTTTT.

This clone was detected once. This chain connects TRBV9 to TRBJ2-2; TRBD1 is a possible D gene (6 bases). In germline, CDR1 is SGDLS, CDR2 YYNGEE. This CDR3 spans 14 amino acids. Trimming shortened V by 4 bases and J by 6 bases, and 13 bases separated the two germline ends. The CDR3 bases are TGTGCCAGCAGCAGCCACGGACAGCCCGGGGAGCTGTTTTTT. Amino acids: CASSSHGQPGELFF.

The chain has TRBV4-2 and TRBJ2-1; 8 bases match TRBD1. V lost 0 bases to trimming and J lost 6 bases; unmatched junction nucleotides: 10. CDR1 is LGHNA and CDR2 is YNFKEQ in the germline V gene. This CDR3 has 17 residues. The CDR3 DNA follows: TGTGCCAGCAGCCAAGACCCGACAGGGGCGGCGGGCAATGAGCAGTTCTTC. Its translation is CASSQDPTGAAGNEQFF.

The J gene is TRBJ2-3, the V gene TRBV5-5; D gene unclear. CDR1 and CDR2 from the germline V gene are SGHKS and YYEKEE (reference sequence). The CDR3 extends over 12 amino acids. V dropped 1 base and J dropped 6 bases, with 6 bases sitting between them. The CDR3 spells CASSLSADTQYF. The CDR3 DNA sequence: TGTGCCAGCAGCTTGAGCGCCGATACGCAGTATTTT.

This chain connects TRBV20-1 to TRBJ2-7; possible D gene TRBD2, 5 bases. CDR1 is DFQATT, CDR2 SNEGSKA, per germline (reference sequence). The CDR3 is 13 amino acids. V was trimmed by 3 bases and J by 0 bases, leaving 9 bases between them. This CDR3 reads CSASVGSSYEQYF. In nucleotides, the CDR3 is TGCAGTGCTAGTGTAGGGAGCTCCTACGAGCAGTACTTC.

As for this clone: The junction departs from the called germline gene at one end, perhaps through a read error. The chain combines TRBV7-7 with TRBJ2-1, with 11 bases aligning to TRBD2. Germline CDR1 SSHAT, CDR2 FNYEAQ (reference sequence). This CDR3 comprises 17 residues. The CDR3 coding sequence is TGTGCTAGCAGCTTACCACCGGGACTAGCGGCCTCGGATGAGCAGTTCTTC. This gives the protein CASSLPPGLAASDEQFF.

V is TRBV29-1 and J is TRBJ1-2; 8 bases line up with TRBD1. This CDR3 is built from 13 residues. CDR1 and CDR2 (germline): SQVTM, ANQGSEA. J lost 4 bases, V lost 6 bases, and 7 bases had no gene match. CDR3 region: CSVLTGDLYGYTF. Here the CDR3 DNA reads TGCAGCGTCTTGACAGGGGATCTCTATGGCTACACCTTC.

CDR3 DNA sequence: TGTGCCAGTAGTATTATTATTTCAGGGAAAGGTAATGAGCAGTTCTTC. Translating it yields CASSIIISGKGNEQFF. The V and J genes are TRBV19 and TRBJ2-1; the D gene is possibly TRBD1 (5 bases). The length of the CDR3 is 16 residues. CDR1 is LNHDA and CDR2 is SQIVND in the germline V gene (reference sequence). The V and J ends lost 3 bases and 7 bases respectively, with 19 bases between them.

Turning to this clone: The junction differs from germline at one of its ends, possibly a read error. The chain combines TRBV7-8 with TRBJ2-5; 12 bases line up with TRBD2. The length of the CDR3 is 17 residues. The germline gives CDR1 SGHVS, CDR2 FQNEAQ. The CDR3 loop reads CASTLTRTSGIQETQYF. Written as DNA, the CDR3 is TGTGCCAGCACCTTAACCCGGACTAGCGGGATTCAAGAGACCCAGTACTTC.

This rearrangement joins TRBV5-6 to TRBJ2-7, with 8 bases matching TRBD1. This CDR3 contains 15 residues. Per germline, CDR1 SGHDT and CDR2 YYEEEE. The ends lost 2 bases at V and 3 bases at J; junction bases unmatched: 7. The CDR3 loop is CASSFIGTGSYEQYF. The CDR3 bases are TGTGCCAGCAGCTTCATCGGGACAGGAAGCTACGAGCAGTACTTC.